This TCR beta chain was found in a study of blood T cells in healthy people across ages. Study results and caveats: A roughly linear age-dependent decrease characterized TCR beta diversity per million T cells. Naive and antigen-experienced cells could not be conclusively compared, given unsorted PBMCs.

Caucasian, healthy and from Russia, the donors were aged between roughly 6 and 100. CDR1 is SQVTM and CDR2 is ANQGSEA in the germline V gene. This CDR3 has 14 amino acids. Trimming left V 3 bases short and J 1 base short, with 12 bases between. About this clonotype: Its antigen is unknown.

It was with a sample-barcoded 5' primer and a J-beta primer mix that a second PCR of about 7 to 12 cycles was run. TCRdb used MiXCR to reprocess the 5' RACE reads, holding one entry per CDR3 protein. The sample records 1.5 million to 2 million distinct CDR3 sequences, 35% to 50% being singletons. What was sequenced was blood. J is TRBJ1-1 and V is TRBV29-1; D is possibly TRBD1 (6 bases). The origin of this receptor is a human donor in good health. The CDR3 DNA reads as TGCAGCGTTGATCAGGGGTTGGGGAACACTGAAGCTTTCTTT. Amino acids: CSVDQGLGNTEAFF.